A selection of T cell receptor beta chains follows, all from one sample in a study of cytotoxic CD8 clonotypes in ibrutinib-treated CLL. Sequenced by immunoSEQ multiplex PCR; TCRdb stores in-frame clones only, minus some. The data show about 120,000 clones, roughly 57% seen once. Source: PBMCs, taken after 24 months of ibrutinib treatment. The receptor source for this set is a human donor with chronic lymphocytic leukemia. Each CDR3 is given with its conserved first and last residue. D genes are given only for firm matches. Clone size is stated in some rows and not others, as once, few, many or a class when expanded.

d_gene,abundance,j_gene,v_gene,CDR3aa,CDR3nt
TRBD1,NA,TRBJ2-5,TRBV4-3,CASSDGTGNWETQYF,TGCGCCAGCAGCGACGGGACAGGGAATTGGGAGACCCAGTACTTC
NA,once,TRBJ2-5,TRBV28,CASSLSGGTGARETQYF,TGTGCCAGCAGTTTATCCGGGGGCACAGGGGCGAGGGAGACCCAGTACTTC
TRBD1,NA,TRBJ2-4,TRBV5-1,CASSSGTGLRQYF,TGCGCCAGCAGCTCCGGGACAGGGCTGAGACAGTACTTC
TRBD1,NA,TRBJ1-5,TRBV15,CATKGTGGGNQPQHF,TGTGCCACCAAAGGGACAGGCGGGGGCAATCAGCCCCAGCATTTT
TRBD2,NA,TRBJ2-7,TRBV14,CASSQDRLAGGPEQYF,TGTGCCAGCAGCCAAGACCGACTAGCGGGGGGCCCAGAGCAGTACTTC
TRBD1,NA,TRBJ2-2,TRBV30,CAWSRGQTNTGELFF,TGTGCCTGGAGTAGGGGACAGACGAACACCGGGGAGCTGTTTTTT
TRBD1,NA,TRBJ1-2,TRBV25-1,CASSEWGQGHGYTF,TGTGCCAGCAGTGAATGGGGACAGGGTCATGGCTACACCTTC
NA,once,TRBJ1-2,TRBV6-1,CASSELGTSYGYTF,TGTGCCAGCAGTGAACTGGGCACTTCCTATGGCTACACCTTC
NA,NA,TRBJ2-5,TRBV5-1,CASSPGNGGGQETQYF,TGCGCCAGCAGCCCCGGTAATGGAGGGGGGCAAGAGACCCAGTACTTC
TRBD1,NA,TRBJ1-4,TRBV15,CATSGGEANEKLFF,TGTGCCACGTCAGGGGGCGAGGCTAATGAAAAACTGTTTTTT
NA,NA,TRBJ1-1,TRBV6-1,CASSEAAAPRTEAFF,TGTGCCAGCAGTGAAGCGGCAGCCCCGAGGACTGAAGCTTTCTTT
TRBD1,few,TRBJ2-7,TRBV9,CASSAAGTDSDEQYF,TGTGCCAGCAGCGCGGCCGGGACAGACTCCGACGAGCAGTACTTC
NA,NA,TRBJ1-3,TRBV2,CASSGRVSGNTIYF,TGTGCCAGCAGTGGAAGGGTCTCTGGAAACACCATATATTTT
TRBD2,NA,TRBJ2-1,TRBV25-1,CASNQSGGRQFF,TGTGCCAGCAATCAGAGCGGGGGTCGGCAGTTCTTC
NA,NA,TRBJ2-3,TRBV15,CATSPSVSTDTQYF,TGTGCCACCAGCCCTAGCGTAAGCACAGATACGCAGTATTTT
NA,few,TRBJ1-6,TRBV12-5,CASGLPGSRESPLHF,TGTGCTAGTGGTTTGCCTGGCAGCCGGGAGTCACCCCTCCACTTT
NA,many,TRBJ2-1,TRBV7-2,CASSLSIASGYNEQFF,TGTGCCAGCAGCTTATCGATAGCGTCGGGCTACAATGAGCAGTTCTTC
TRBD1,NA,TRBJ2-1,TRBV23-1,CASIRDRGGSSYNEQFF,TGCGCCAGCATCAGGGACAGGGGTGGTTCGTCCTACAATGAGCAGTTCTTC
NA,NA,TRBJ2-7,TRBV14,CASSRPGVVPEQYF,TGTGCCAGCAGCCGTCCGGGAGTGGTTCCCGAGCAGTACTTC
NA,few,TRBJ1-5,TRBV30,CAWSPTDQPQHF,TGTGCCTGGAGTCCCACGGATCAGCCCCAGCATTTT
NA,NA,TRBJ2-2,TRBV2,CASSEGRVWTGELFF,TGTGCCAGCAGTGAAGGGAGGGTTTGGACCGGGGAGCTGTTTTTT
NA,NA,TRBJ2-6,TRBV29-1,CSALSWANVLTF,TGCAGCGCATTAAGCTGGGCCAACGTCCTGACTTTC
NA,NA,TRBJ1-4,TRBV19,CASTRTASSEKLFF,TGTGCCAGTACCCGGACAGCCAGTAGTGAAAAACTGTTTTTT
TRBD2,few,TRBJ2-1,TRBV6-6,CASRPGGSSYNEQFF,TGTGCCAGCAGACCGGGGGGGAGCTCCTACAATGAGCAGTTCTTC
NA,many,TRBJ1-2,TRBV6-6,CASRPGDGYTF,TGTGCCAGCAGACCAGGGGATGGCTACACCTTC
NA,NA,TRBJ2-3,TRBV4-1,CASSQDNGPTDTQYF,TGCGCCAGCAGCCAAGACAACGGACCCACAGATACGCAGTATTTT